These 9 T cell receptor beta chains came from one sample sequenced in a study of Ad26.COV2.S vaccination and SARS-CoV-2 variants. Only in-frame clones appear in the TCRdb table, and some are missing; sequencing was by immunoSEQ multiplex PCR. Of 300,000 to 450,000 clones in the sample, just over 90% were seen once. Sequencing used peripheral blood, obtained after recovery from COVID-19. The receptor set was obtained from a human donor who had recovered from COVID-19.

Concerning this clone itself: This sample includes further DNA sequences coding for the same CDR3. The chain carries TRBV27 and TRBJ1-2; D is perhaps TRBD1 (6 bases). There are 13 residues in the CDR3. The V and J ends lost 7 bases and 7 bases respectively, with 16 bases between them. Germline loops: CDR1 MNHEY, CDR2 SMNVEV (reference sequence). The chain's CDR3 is CASNPQGRGGYTF. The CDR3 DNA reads TGTGCCAGCAACCCACAGGGACGAGGTGGCTACACCTTC.

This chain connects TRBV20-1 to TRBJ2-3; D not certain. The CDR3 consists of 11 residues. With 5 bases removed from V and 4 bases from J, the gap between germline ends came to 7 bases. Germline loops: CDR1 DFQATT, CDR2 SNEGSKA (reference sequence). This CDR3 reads CSAPWADTQYF. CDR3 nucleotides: TGCAGTGCTCCCTGGGCAGATACGCAGTATTTT.

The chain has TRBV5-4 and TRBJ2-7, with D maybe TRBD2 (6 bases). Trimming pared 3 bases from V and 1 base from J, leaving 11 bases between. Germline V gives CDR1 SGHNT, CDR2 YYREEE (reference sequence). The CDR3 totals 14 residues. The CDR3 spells CASSSDGGSYEQYF. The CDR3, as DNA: TGTGCCAGCAGCTCCGACGGGGGATCCTACGAGCAGTACTTC.

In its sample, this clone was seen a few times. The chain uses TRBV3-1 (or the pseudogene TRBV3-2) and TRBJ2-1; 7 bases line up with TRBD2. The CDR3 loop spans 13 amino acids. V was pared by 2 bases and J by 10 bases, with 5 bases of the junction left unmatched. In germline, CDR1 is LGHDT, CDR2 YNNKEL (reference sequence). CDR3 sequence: CASSQSLGGEQFF. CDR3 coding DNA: TGTGCCAGCAGCCAAAGCTTGGGAGGGGAGCAGTTCTTC.

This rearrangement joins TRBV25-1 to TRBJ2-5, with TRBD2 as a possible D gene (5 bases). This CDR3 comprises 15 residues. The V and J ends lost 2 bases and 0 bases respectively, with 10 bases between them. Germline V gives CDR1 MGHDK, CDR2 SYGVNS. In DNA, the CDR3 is TGTGCCAGCAGTGAAGGGAGCAGGTACCAAGAGACCCAGTACTTC. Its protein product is CASSEGSRYQETQYF. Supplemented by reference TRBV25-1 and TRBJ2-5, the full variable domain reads EADIYQTPRYLVIGTGKKITLECSQTMGHDKMYWYQQDPGMELHLIHYSYGVNSTEKGDLSSESTVSRIRTEHFPLTLESARPSHTSQYLCASSEGSRYQETQYFGPGTRLLVL.

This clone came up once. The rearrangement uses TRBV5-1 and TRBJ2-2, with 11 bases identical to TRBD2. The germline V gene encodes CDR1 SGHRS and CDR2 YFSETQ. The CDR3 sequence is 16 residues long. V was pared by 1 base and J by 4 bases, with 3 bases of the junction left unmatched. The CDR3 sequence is CASSLSLAGGTGELFF. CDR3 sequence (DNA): TGCGCCAGCAGCTTGAGCCTAGCGGGGGGCACCGGGGAGCTGTTTTTT.

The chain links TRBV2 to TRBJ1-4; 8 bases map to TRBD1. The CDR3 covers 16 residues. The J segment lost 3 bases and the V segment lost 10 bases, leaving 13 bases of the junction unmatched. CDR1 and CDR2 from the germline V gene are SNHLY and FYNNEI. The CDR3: CATRGGQAWANEKLFF. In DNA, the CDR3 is TGTGCCACCCGAGGGGGACAGGCATGGGCTAATGAAAAACTGTTTTTT.

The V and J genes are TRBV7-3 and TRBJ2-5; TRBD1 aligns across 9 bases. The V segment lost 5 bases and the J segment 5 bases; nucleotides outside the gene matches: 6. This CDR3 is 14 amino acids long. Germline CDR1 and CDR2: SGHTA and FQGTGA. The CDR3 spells CASSAGTGRETQYF. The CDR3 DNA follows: TGTGCCAGCAGCGCAGGGACAGGGAGGGAGACCCAGTACTTC.

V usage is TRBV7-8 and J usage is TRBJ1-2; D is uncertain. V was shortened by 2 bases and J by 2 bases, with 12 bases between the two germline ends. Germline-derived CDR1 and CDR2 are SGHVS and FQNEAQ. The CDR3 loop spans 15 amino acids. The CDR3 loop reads CASSLSRVSNYGYTF. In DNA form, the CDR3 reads TGTGCCAGCAGCTTATCGCGGGTTTCAAACTATGGCTACACCTTC.